The 27 T cell receptor beta chains presented below share a single source sample, sequenced in a study of OX40 agonist ivuxolimab in advanced cancers. Profiled with immunoSEQ multiplex PCR; TCRdb holds only in-frame clones, not every one. This repertoire shows about 58,000 clones, 86% found once; its top ten account for 1%. This specimen was CD4+ or CD8+ T cells sorted from blood, taken in a trial of the OX40 agonist ivuxolimab. Receptors were obtained from an adult with an advanced solid tumor such as melanoma, head and neck, liver or kidney cancer.

To note about this clone: The same CDR3 is also encoded by other DNA sequences in this sample. V is TRBV5-1 and J is TRBJ1-1; D is unclear. The CDR3 loop spans 13 amino acids. CDR1 is SGHRS and CDR2 is YFSETQ in the germline V gene. Trimming left V 4 bases short and J 2 bases short, with 9 bases between. The CDR3 region has the DNA TGCGCCAGCAGCCCGCTGGGAAACACTGAAGCTTTCTTT. It encodes CASSPLGNTEAFF.

The chain recombines TRBV5-8 with TRBJ2-7; 12 nucleotides match TRBD1. Germline V gene sequence: CDR1 SGHTS, CDR2 YDEGEE. V dropped 5 bases and J dropped 9; count of bases not matched to a gene: 6. This CDR3 comprises 13 residues. The CDR3 loop reads CASRGTGGSGQYF. For the CDR3, the DNA is TGTGCCAGCAGAGGGACAGGGGGCTCGGGGCAGTACTTC. Variable domain in full (rest from reference TRBV5-8 and TRBJ2-7): EAGVTQSPTHLIKTRGQQATLRCSPISGHTSVYWYQQALGLGLQFLLWYDEGEERNRGNFPPRFSGRQFPNYSSELNVNALELEDSALYLCASRGTGGSGQYFGPGTRLTVT.

The chain employs TRBV4-1 and TRBJ1-6; D is uncertain. The V end was cut by 0 bases, the J end by 9 bases, with 6 bases between. The CDR3 extends over 13 amino acids. From germline, CDR1 is MGHRA and CDR2 YSYEKL. The CDR3 loop is CASSQEPVSPLHF. The CDR3 DNA follows: TGCGCCAGCAGCCAAGAACCGGTTTCACCCCTCCACTTT.

The CDR3 nucleotides are TGCGCCAGCAGCCCGACAGGGGCCTACGAGCAGTACTTC. Translation gives CASSPTGAYEQYF. The rearrangement links TRBV5-1 to TRBJ2-7; 8 bases are a match to TRBD1. The CDR3 totals 13 residues. The J segment lost 2 bases and the V segment lost 4 bases, leaving 2 bases of the junction unmatched. Germline V gives CDR1 SGHRS, CDR2 YFSETQ.

The CDR3 nucleotides are TGTGCCAGCAGTTTTGTAGTTGGCGGGGGCAACCACGAGCAGTACTTC. Its protein product is CASSFVVGGGNHEQYF. The rearrangement uses TRBV28 and TRBJ2-7; tentatively, D is TRBD2 (7 bases). The CDR3 extends over 16 amino acids. With 3 bases removed from V and 5 bases from J, the gap between germline ends came to 20 bases. In germline, CDR1 is MDHEN, CDR2 SYDVKM.

The gene calls are TRBV15 and TRBJ2-3; 8 bases line up with TRBD2. There are 17 residues in the CDR3. J lost 0 bases, V lost 1 base, and 6 bases had no gene match. The germline V gene has CDR1 LNHNV and CDR2 YYDKDF (reference sequence). CDR3 sequence reads: CATSRAGSGTSTDTQYF. CDR3 bases: TGTGCCACCAGCAGAGCCGGTAGCGGGACTAGCACAGATACGCAGTATTTT.

This clone is a singleton in its sample. V is TRBV29-1 and J is TRBJ2-1, with TRBD2 matching 13 bases. V was clipped by 7 bases and J by 1 base; unmatched bases: 19. This CDR3 comprises 20 residues. Germline CDR1 SQVTM, CDR2 ANQGSEA. CDR3 loop: CSGILRTSGGAGGSYNEQFF. As DNA, the CDR3 is TGCAGCGGAATACTCCGAACTAGCGGGGGGGCCGGTGGATCCTACAATGAGCAGTTCTTC.

This clone was seen a handful of times. The chain employs TRBV13 and TRBJ2-7; a weak D match, TRBD2 (5 bases). Germline assignment: CDR1 PRHDT and CDR2 FYEKMQ (reference sequence). The CDR3 is made up of 16 amino acids. The V end was cut by 4 bases, the J end by 6 bases, with 22 bases between. The CDR3: CASSSGRRSAGREQYF. The CDR3 bases are TGTGCCAGCAGCTCAGGACGTCGTTCGGCGGGTCGCGAGCAGTACTTC.

The chain links TRBV6-5 to TRBJ2-2, with no clear D. The CDR3 consists of 11 residues. The V gene lost 6 bases and the J gene lost 7 bases, with 6 bases spanning the gap. The germline V gene has CDR1 MNHEY and CDR2 SVGAGI. The CDR3 sequence is CASRAYGELFF. In nucleotides, the CDR3 is TGTGCCAGCAGGGCGTACGGGGAGCTGTTTTTT.

The CDR3 protein is CASSLGGQGADTQYF. The CDR3 region has the DNA TGCGCCAGCAGCTTGGGTGGACAGGGGGCAGATACGCAGTATTTT. The genes are TRBV5-1 and TRBJ2-3; 10 nucleotides align to TRBD1. From germline, CDR1 is SGHRS and CDR2 YFSETQ. V gave up 0 bases and J gave up 4 bases; unmatched junction bases: 2. The CDR3 length is 15 residues.

The gene calls are TRBV4-2 and TRBJ1-4, with D maybe TRBD1 (5 bases). CDR1 and CDR2 from the germline V gene are LGHNA and YNFKEQ. This CDR3 has 16 amino acids. V was clipped by 3 bases and J by 7 bases, with 18 bases between them. The CDR3 bases are TGTGCCAGCAGCCAGCTTTCCGGGGGGAATGGTGAAAAACTGTTTTTT. Protein: CASSQLSGGNGEKLFF.

The genes are TRBV9 and TRBJ1-2, with 7 positions matching TRBD1. CDR1 is SGDLS, CDR2 YYNGEE, per germline. This CDR3 is 14 amino acids long. V trimming: 0 bases; J trimming: 5 bases; junction bases outside the gene matches: 4. The CDR3 region is CASSVEGTEYGYTF. CDR3 coding DNA: TGTGCCAGCAGCGTAGAAGGGACAGAATATGGCTACACCTTC.

The rearrangement joins TRBV19 to TRBJ1-2; 7 nucleotides match TRBD1. The CDR3 runs to 14 residues. The germline CDR1 and CDR2 sequences are LNHDA and SQIVND (reference sequence). Trimming cost V 4 bases and J 4 bases; bases outside gene matches: 6. The DNA of the CDR3 is TGTGCCAGTAGTACGACAGGGATGGTCTATGGCTACACCTTC. Encoded protein: CASSTTGMVYGYTF.

On this clone itself: Relative to the germline gene, one junction end is altered; a read error may explain this. The V call is TRBV30, the J call TRBJ1-1, with D uncertain. The CDR3 runs to 16 residues. Per germline, CDR1 GTSNPN and CDR2 SVGIG (reference sequence). The CDR3, as DNA: TGTGTCTGGAGTCCCCGATTTAACCGGGTGAACACTGAAGCTTTCTTT. Amino acids: CVWSPRFNRVNTEAFF.

The chain employs TRBV7-8 and TRBJ2-5; 8 bases are a match to TRBD1. The V and J ends lost 4 bases and 4 bases, in that order; junction bases with no gene match: 5. CDR1 is SGHVS and CDR2 is FQNEAQ in the germline V gene. CDR3 length equals 14 residues. The CDR3 region is CASSYHRGIETQYF. The CDR3 DNA sequence: TGTGCCAGCAGCTACCACAGGGGGATAGAGACCCAGTACTTC.

The chain links TRBV5-5 to TRBJ2-7; D is unclear. Germline values: CDR1 SGHKS, CDR2 YYEKEE (reference sequence). V lost 2 bases and J 0 bases, leaving 9 bases between the germline ends. This CDR3 is built from 14 residues. This CDR3 is CASSFRTVSYEQYF. The DNA for the CDR3 is TGTGCCAGCAGCTTCCGGACGGTCTCCTACGAGCAGTACTTC.

This chain joins TRBV5-5 and TRBJ2-5; maybe TRBD2 (6 bases). Germline assignment: CDR1 SGHKS and CDR2 YYEKEE (reference sequence). This CDR3 has 15 residues. The V and J ends lost 4 bases and 1 base respectively, with 14 bases between them. The CDR3 region is CASSPLTSTQETQYF. The CDR3 bases are TGTGCCAGCAGCCCATTGACTAGTACCCAAGAGACCCAGTACTTC. The entire variable domain, with the rest obtained from reference TRBV5-5 and TRBJ2-5, is as follows: DAGVTQSPTHLIKTRGQQVTLRCSPISGHKSVSWYQQVLGQGPQFIFQYYEKEERGRGNFPDRFSARQFPNYSSELNVNALLLGDSALYLCASSPLTSTQETQYFGPGTRLLVL.

The chain combines TRBV11-2 with TRBJ1-2; 10 bases match TRBD1. V shed 4 bases, J shed 1 base, and the junction held 6 bases outside the gene matches. The CDR3 extends over 16 amino acids. CDR1 and CDR2 (germline): SGHAT, FQNNGV. CDR3 loop: CASSSLGTGDNYGYTF. CDR3 coding DNA: TGTGCCAGCAGCTCCCTCGGGACAGGGGATAACTATGGCTACACCTTC.

The count of this clone is one. The gene calls are TRBV19 and TRBJ2-2; tentatively, D is TRBD1 or TRBD2 (6 bases each). Between the trimmed V and J ends, which lost 3 bases and 6 bases, there was a span of 8 bases. Germline V lookup: CDR1 LNHDA, CDR2 SQIVND (reference sequence). The length of the CDR3 is 13 residues. CDR3: CASSMRGAGELFF. DNA for the CDR3: TGTGCCAGTAGTATGAGGGGGGCCGGGGAGCTGTTTTTT.

This clone was seen once. The V and J genes are TRBV6-5 and TRBJ1-5; the D is unclear. The CDR3 covers 14 residues. Germline assignment: CDR1 MNHEY and CDR2 SVGAGI. Trimming removed 0 bases from V and 4 bases from J, with 7 bases in between. The CDR3 DNA reads TGTGCCAGCAGTTACTCACCGACTAATCAGCCCCAGCATTTT. This codes for CASSYSPTNQPQHF.

The V call is TRBV18, the J call TRBJ1-1; weak D call: TRBD1 (6 bases). V was pared by 2 bases and J by 8 bases, with 12 bases between. The CDR3 sequence is 13 residues long. Germline V lookup: CDR1 KGHSH, CDR2 LQKENI. CDR3 in amino acids: CASSPARGGEAFF. The CDR3 nucleotides are TGTGCCAGCTCACCAGCGAGGGGGGGGGAAGCTTTCTTT.

This chain joins TRBV6-1 and TRBJ2-7; 7 bases align to TRBD1. V shed 4 bases and J 1 base; nucleotides not matched to a gene: 7. This CDR3 has 15 amino acids. Germline-derived CDR1 and CDR2 are MNHNS and SASEGT. As DNA, the CDR3 is TGTGCCAGCAGTGGGGGACAGATGGAGTCCTACGAGCAGTACTTC. Translating it yields CASSGGQMESYEQYF.

This clone was observed a few times. This rearrangement joins TRBV18 to TRBJ1-4, with 8 bases lining up with TRBD1. Germline V gene lookup returns CDR1 KGHSH and CDR2 LQKENI. V lost 4 bases, J lost 7 bases, and 5 bases stayed unmatched. This CDR3 has 14 residues. DNA for the CDR3: TGTGCCAGCTCACTCGGACAGGGTGGTGAAAAACTGTTTTTT. It codes for CASSLGQGGEKLFF.

The chain has TRBV19 and TRBJ2-1; TRBD2 aligns across 7 bases. The CDR3 covers 16 residues. Trimming took 1 base from V and 5 from J; bases not matched to a gene: 8. Germline CDR1 and CDR2: LNHDA and SQIVND (reference sequence). The CDR3 reads CASSIGAGTPHNEQFF. The CDR3 region has the DNA TGTGCCAGTAGTATAGGAGCGGGGACCCCACACAATGAGCAGTTCTTC.

This sequence joins TRBV4-1 and TRBJ2-7, with D possibly matching TRBD2 (7 bases). The CDR3 runs to 17 residues. V lost 4 bases and J lost 3, with 22 bases in between. Germline CDR1 MGHRA, CDR2 YSYEKL. CDR3 region: CASSPQERGGEHYEQYF. The CDR3 DNA reads TGCGCCAGCAGCCCACAGGAGAGGGGGGGTGAGCACTACGAGCAGTACTTC.

The chain is built from TRBV27 and TRBJ1-2, with 8 bases that match TRBD1. V lost 6 bases, J lost 8 bases, and 11 bases stayed unmatched. The CDR3 runs 14 residues. Germline V gene sequence: CDR1 MNHEY, CDR2 SMNVEV (reference sequence). The CDR3 sequence: CASRMDRESRGYTF. CDR3 coding DNA: TGTGCCAGCAGGATGGACAGGGAATCTCGAGGCTACACCTTC.

The rearrangement links TRBV5-5 to TRBJ2-6, with TRBD2 as a possible D gene (7 bases). Germline CDR1 and CDR2: SGHKS and YYEKEE (reference sequence). V gave up 4 bases and J gave up 2 bases, with 10 bases separating them. The CDR3 has 15 residues. The CDR3 spells CASSAGAPGANVLTF. The CDR3 DNA reads TGTGCCAGCAGCGCGGGGGCACCTGGGGCCAACGTCCTGACTTTC. The whole variable domain, remainder taken from reference TRBV5-5 and TRBJ2-6, is DAGVTQSPTHLIKTRGQQVTLRCSPISGHKSVSWYQQVLGQGPQFIFQYYEKEERGRGNFPDRFSARQFPNYSSELNVNALLLGDSALYLCASSAGAPGANVLTFGAGSRLTVL.